These 18 T cell receptor beta chains share one sample of origin, sequenced in a study of T cell responses to AZD1222 COVID-19 vaccine. Profiling relied on immunoSEQ multiplex PCR, and the TCRdb table lists in-frame clones only, not all of them. The profile shows approximately 160,000 clones, just over 90% of them singletons. The starting material was peripheral blood, obtained on day 0 of AZD1222 vaccination. These receptors all stem from an adult in good health.

The chain combines TRBV4-1 with TRBJ1-3; 12 bases map to TRBD1. The CDR3 covers 20 residues. With 1 base clipped from V and 0 bases from J, the junction kept 10 bases outside the gene matches. Per the germline V gene, CDR1 is MGHRA and CDR2 is YSYEKL. In nucleotides, the CDR3 is TGCGCCAGCAGCCAAGTGGGACAGGGGGCCGTGGACCCCTCTGGAAACACCATATATTTT. This translates into CASSQVGQGAVDPSGNTIYF.

The chain couples TRBV3-1 (or the pseudogene TRBV3-2) to TRBJ2-1; 9 bases are a match to TRBD1. The CDR3 is 16 residues long. Germline loops: CDR1 LGHDT, CDR2 YNNKEL (reference sequence). V shed 5 bases and J 8 bases; nucleotides not matched to a gene: 13. The CDR3 nucleotides read TGTGCCAGCAGCTCGCCCCCGGGACAGGGTGTCCATGAGCAGTTCTTC. Translation gives CASSSPPGQGVHEQFF.

This chain uses TRBV5-6 with TRBJ2-7, with TRBD1 matching 8 bases. Germline V gene lookup returns CDR1 SGHDT and CDR2 YYEEEE. V lost 3 bases and J lost 4; bases outside the gene matches: 6. The CDR3 is made up of 14 amino acids. CDR3 loop: CASSSRGQVYEQYF. Here the CDR3 DNA reads TGTGCCAGCAGCTCCAGGGGGCAGGTTTACGAGCAGTACTTC. Supplemented by reference TRBV5-6 and TRBJ2-7, the full variable domain reads DAGVTQSPTHLIKTRGQQVTLRCSPKSGHDTVSWYQQALGQGPQFIFQYYEEEERQRGNFPDRFSGHQFPNYSSELNVNALLLGDSALYLCASSSRGQVYEQYFGPGTRLTVT.

The genes are TRBV4-3 and TRBJ2-1; TRBD1 might be the D (6 bases). Germline assignment: CDR1 LGHNA and CDR2 YSLEER. The CDR3 extends over 16 amino acids. V shed 0 bases and J shed 7 bases, with 16 bases lying between them. The CDR3 DNA follows: TGCGCCAGCAGCCAAGAGGGGGCAGTTGGTCGGAATGAGCAGTTCTTC. Translation gives CASSQEGAVGRNEQFF.

The J gene is TRBJ1-5, the V gene TRBV27, with a weak D call TRBD1 (5 bases). The ends were cut back, 10 bases at V and 2 bases at J, with 12 bases in the middle. Germline CDR1 is MNHEY and CDR2 is SMNVEV (reference sequence). The CDR3 extends over 13 amino acids. CDR3 bases: TGTGCCACCCAGGGCGGCCGCAATCAGCCCCAGCATTTT. Encoded protein: CATQGGRNQPQHF.

This chain joins TRBV6-2 or TRBV6-3 and TRBJ2-7; 10 nucleotides agree with TRBD2. The V and J ends lost 2 bases and 0 bases, in that order; junction bases with no gene match: 7. In germline, CDR1 is MNHEY, CDR2 SVGEGT. The CDR3 runs to 17 residues. The CDR3 protein is CASSYPISGGASYEQYF. CDR3 nucleotides: TGTGCCAGCAGTTACCCCATAAGCGGGGGGGCCTCCTACGAGCAGTACTTC.

V is TRBV5-1 and J is TRBJ1-1; D possibly corresponds to TRBD1 (5 bases). The germline CDR1 and CDR2 sequences are SGHRS and YFSETQ. V was shortened by 0 bases and J by 5 bases, with 11 bases between the two germline ends. CDR3 length equals 14 residues. The CDR3 DNA reads as TGCGCCAGCAGCTTGGGAGGGGCGCAGACTGAAGCTTTCTTT. The encoded protein is CASSLGGAQTEAFF.

V and J are TRBV7-2 and TRBJ2-5; D not certain. Germline loops: CDR1 SGHTA, CDR2 FQGNSA. This CDR3 comprises 13 residues. V shed 8 bases and J shed 2 bases, with 12 bases lying between them. CDR3 DNA: TGTGCCAGCGCAAAGCAGTTACAAGAGACCCAGTACTTC. It specifies CASAKQLQETQYF.

This sequence joins TRBV5-8 and TRBJ1-1, with TRBD1 matching 11 bases. CDR3 length: 15 amino acids. CDR1 SGHTS and CDR2 YDEGEE come from the germline V gene. With 4 bases clipped from V and 4 bases from J, the junction kept 6 bases outside the gene matches. The CDR3 protein is CASSKSGTGGTEAFF. CDR3 DNA sequence: TGTGCCAGCAGCAAATCCGGGACAGGGGGCACTGAAGCTTTCTTT.

The rearrangement joins TRBV6-2 or TRBV6-3 to TRBJ1-3; no clear D gene. Germline V gives CDR1 MNHEY, CDR2 SVGEGT. This CDR3 spans 14 amino acids. V was pared by 5 bases and J by 0 bases, with 8 bases between. CDR3 DNA: TGTGCCAGCAGTCGCGGAATCTCTGGAAACACCATATATTTT. As protein: CASSRGISGNTIYF.

The chain joins TRBV18 to TRBJ2-3; 9 bases are a match to TRBD2. The V and J ends lost 6 bases and 5 bases, in that order; junction bases with no gene match: 9. This CDR3 has 15 residues. Germline-derived CDR1 and CDR2 are KGHSH and LQKENI. This CDR3 reads CASSPAGGKRDTQYF. The CDR3 DNA reads as TGTGCCAGCTCCCCCGCGGGGGGGAAGAGAGATACGCAGTATTTT.

The gene calls are TRBV15 and TRBJ1-4; D is uncertain. Trimming pared 0 bases from V and 9 bases from J, leaving 8 bases between. Germline CDR1 reads LNHNV; CDR2 reads YYDKDF (reference sequence). This CDR3 has 13 residues. This chain's CDR3 is CATSRDLMQKLFF. DNA of the CDR3: TGTGCCACCAGCAGAGATTTAATGCAAAAACTGTTTTTT. The variable domain in full, with the rest retrieved from reference TRBV15 and TRBJ1-4, is DAMVIQNPRYQVTQFGKPVTLSCSQTLNHNVMYWYQQKSSQAPKLLFHYYDKDFNNEADTPDNFQSRRPNTSFCFLDIRSPGLGDTAMYLCATSRDLMQKLFFGSGTQLSVL.

The chain carries TRBV19 and TRBJ2-7; TRBD1 is a possible D gene (6 bases). In germline, CDR1 is LNHDA, CDR2 SQIVND (reference sequence). This CDR3 spans 18 amino acids. The V gene lost 0 bases and the J gene lost 0 bases, with 18 bases spanning the gap. This CDR3 is CASSIEVLGTTSSYEQYF. CDR3 nucleotide sequence: TGTGCCAGTAGTATAGAGGTTTTAGGGACAACGAGCTCCTACGAGCAGTACTTC.

This clone showed up just once. The rearrangement uses TRBV9 and TRBJ2-1, with 13 nucleotides matching TRBD2. The germline CDR1 and CDR2 sequences are SGDLS and YYNGEE. The trim removed 3 bases at V and 3 bases at J, leaving 0 bases unmatched. There are 15 residues in the CDR3. The CDR3 DNA reads TGTGCCAGCAGCGGGACTAGCGGGAGCTACAATGAGCAGTTCTTC. As protein: CASSGTSGSYNEQFF.

This rearrangement joins TRBV27 to TRBJ2-4; D may match TRBD1 or TRBD2 (7 bases each). This CDR3 is 13 amino acids long. V was pared by 9 bases and J by 9 bases, with 18 bases between. Germline values: CDR1 MNHEY, CDR2 SMNVEV (reference sequence). DNA for the CDR3: TGTGCCAGTAGGACTAGGGGGCAAGGCATTCAGTACTTC. Protein product: CASRTRGQGIQYF.

The count of this clone is one. The genes are TRBV7-2 and TRBJ2-7; TRBD1 might be the D (6 bases). Germline V gene lookup returns CDR1 SGHTA and CDR2 FQGNSA. V was clipped by 0 bases and J by 2 bases, with 11 bases between them. The CDR3 is made up of 15 amino acids. The CDR3 here is CASSLAPDSPYEQYF. The CDR3 DNA sequence: TGTGCCAGCAGCTTAGCGCCGGACAGTCCCTACGAGCAGTACTTC.

This clone was seen a few times. The chain uses TRBV7-2 and TRBJ2-7; D not resolved. Trimming removed 1 base from V and 6 bases from J, with 10 bases in between. Germline assignment: CDR1 SGHTA and CDR2 FQGNSA. The CDR3 loop spans 13 amino acids. The CDR3 nucleotides are TGTGCCAGCAGCTTAGGGTTGAGGCGCGAGCAGTACTTC. The encoded protein is CASSLGLRREQYF.

This sequence joins TRBV5-4 and TRBJ2-1, with 7 nucleotides matching TRBD1. This CDR3 is built from 15 residues. Losses at the gene ends were 7 bases for V and 4 bases for J; bases not matched to a gene: 11. Germline V gives CDR1 SGHNT, CDR2 YYREEE (reference sequence). This CDR3 reads CASRQQGSVYNEQFF. The CDR3 DNA sequence: TGTGCCAGCCGACAACAGGGGTCGGTATACAATGAGCAGTTCTTC.